These 24 T cell receptor beta chains were sequenced from one sample in a study of cytomegalovirus exposure and HLA in healthy donors. The assay was immunoSEQ multiplex PCR, and TCRdb's table has in-frame clones only and misses some. The table shows 150,000 to 200,000 clones, with roughly 82% occurring only once. The specimen was PBMCs. The receptors here all came from a man aged 18 to 30 in good health and CMV-seropositive.

This sequence joins TRBV9 and TRBJ1-2; 7 nucleotides match TRBD1. Germline trimming cut 3 bases from V and 5 bases from J; bases unmatched to any gene: 4. The CDR3 is 13 amino acids. CDR1 and CDR2 from the germline V gene are SGDLS and YYNGEE. The CDR3 region has the DNA TGTGCCAGCAGCGCTCCAGGGGGTTATGGCTACACCTTC. This codes for CASSAPGGYGYTF. Full variable domain (rest looked up from reference TRBV9 and TRBJ1-2): DSGVTQTPKHLITATGQRVTLRCSPRSGDLSVYWYQQSLDQGLQFLIQYYNGEERAKGNILERFSAQQFPDLHSELNLSSLELGDSALYFCASSAPGGYGYTFGSGTRLTVV.

This chain joins TRBV4-2 and TRBJ2-3, with a tentative D call TRBD2 (5 bases). Germline V gene sequence: CDR1 LGHNA, CDR2 YNFKEQ. The CDR3 runs to 17 residues. The V and J ends lost 0 bases and 0 bases respectively, with 13 bases between them. Here the CDR3 DNA reads TGTGCCAGCAGCCAAGATATCCAAGCGGTTAGCACAGATACGCAGTATTTT. It translates to CASSQDIQAVSTDTQYF.

J is TRBJ2-3 and V is TRBV6-1; 11 bases line up with TRBD1. J gave up 7 bases and V 1 base, and 13 bases lay outside the gene matches. This CDR3 region has 18 residues. Germline assignment: CDR1 MNHNS and CDR2 SASEGT. CDR3 nucleotide sequence: TGTGCCAGCAGTGAAGGGACAGGGGGCGGGCTAGCGCTGAATACGCAGTATTTT. This sequence encodes CASSEGTGGGLALNTQYF.

This clone was counted between two and nine times. The chain combines TRBV18 with TRBJ1-1; TRBD1 agrees at 7 bases. Trimming removed 4 bases from V and 1 base from J; junction bases left unmatched: 3. This CDR3 has 14 amino acids. Germline V gene sequence: CDR1 KGHSH, CDR2 LQKENI. CDR3 nucleotides: TGTGCCAGCTCACTAGGACAGGCGAACACTGAAGCTTTCTTT. This translates into CASSLGQANTEAFF.

On this clone itself: Additional DNA sequences in this sample encode the identical CDR3. V and J are TRBV27 and TRBJ2-3; 8 bases align to TRBD2. V was clipped by 6 bases and J by 1 base; unmatched bases: 9. CDR1 is MNHEY and CDR2 is SMNVEV in the germline V gene (reference sequence). This CDR3 comprises 16 residues. The CDR3 DNA is TGTGCCAGCAGCCTACCAAGCGGGAGTGGCACAGATACGCAGTATTTT. Protein: CASSLPSGSGTDTQYF.

This sequence joins TRBV25-1 and TRBJ2-7; 10 bases are shared with TRBD2. Germline loops: CDR1 MGHDK, CDR2 SYGVNS. This CDR3 region has 15 residues. With 7 bases clipped from V and 3 bases from J, the junction kept 9 bases outside the gene matches. The CDR3: CASILTSGTHYEQYF. The CDR3 DNA reads as TGTGCCAGCATACTCACTAGCGGGACACACTACGAGCAGTACTTC.

The V call is TRBV7-9, the J call TRBJ2-1, with TRBD2 identical over 7 bases. V was pared by 8 bases and J by 5 bases, with 9 bases of the junction left unmatched. CDR3 length equals 14 residues. Germline lookup yields CDR1 SEHNR and CDR2 FQNEAQ (reference sequence). The CDR3 DNA follows: TGTGCCAGCGTAACCGGGACTATCCACAATGAGCAGTTCTTC. Translation gives CASVTGTIHNEQFF.

This sequence joins TRBV9 and TRBJ2-7; TRBD2 is a possible D gene (5 bases). In germline, CDR1 is SGDLS, CDR2 YYNGEE. Trimming shortened V by 3 bases and J by 6 bases, and 13 bases separated the two germline ends. The CDR3 is 13 residues long. CDR3 protein: CASSANLAGEQYF. The CDR3 DNA follows: TGTGCCAGCAGCGCTAACTTGGCGGGCGAGCAGTACTTC. Supplemented by reference TRBV9 and TRBJ2-7, the full variable domain reads DSGVTQTPKHLITATGQRVTLRCSPRSGDLSVYWYQQSLDQGLQFLIQYYNGEERAKGNILERFSAQQFPDLHSELNLSSLELGDSALYFCASSANLAGEQYFGPGTRLTVT.

Concerning this clone: Other DNA sequences in the sample encode the same CDR3. This chain joins TRBV29-1 and TRBJ2-7, with a tentative D call TRBD2 (5 bases). The CDR3 is made up of 12 amino acids. Germline CDR1 is SQVTM and CDR2 is ANQGSEA. Trimming pared 4 bases from V and 1 base from J, leaving 8 bases between. CDR3 DNA sequence: TGCAGCGTTGCAAGCGGATCCTACGAGCAGTACTTC. This codes for CSVASGSYEQYF.

The chain links TRBV7-9 to TRBJ2-4; the match to TRBD1 covers 12 bases. The CDR3 runs to 19 residues. The V gene's germline CDR1 is SEHNR and CDR2 FQNEAQ (reference sequence). V shed 4 bases, J shed 3 bases, and the junction held 13 bases outside the gene matches. The CDR3 is CASSWGDRGPYEGKNIQYF. The CDR3 DNA sequence: TGTGCCAGCAGCTGGGGGGACAGGGGGCCGTATGAAGGCAAAAACATTCAGTACTTC. Complete variable domain (other parts from reference TRBV7-9 and TRBJ2-4): DTGVSQNPRHKITKRGQNVTFRCDPISEHNRLYWYRQTLGQGPEFLTYFQNEAQLEKSRLLSDRFSAERPKGSFSTLEIQRTEQGDSAMYLCASSWGDRGPYEGKNIQYFGAGTRLSVL.

V usage is TRBV6-1 and J usage is TRBJ1-1, with TRBD1 as a possible D gene (5 bases). V was trimmed by 3 bases and J by 1 base, leaving 12 bases between them. The V gene's germline CDR1 is MNHNS and CDR2 SASEGT. CDR3 size: 15 residues. The CDR3 region is CASSDRVSGNTEAFF. The CDR3, as DNA: TGTGCCAGCAGTGACAGGGTCTCTGGGAACACTGAAGCTTTCTTT.

The genes are TRBV28 and TRBJ2-1; 7 bases map to TRBD1. The V gene's germline CDR1 is MDHEN and CDR2 SYDVKM. The V gene end was trimmed by 4 bases and the J gene end by 5 bases; junction bases not matched to a gene: 2. This CDR3 comprises 13 residues. In DNA, the CDR3 is TGTGCCAGCAGTTCAACAGGGGACAATGAGCAGTTCTTC. Translation gives CASSSTGDNEQFF.

This clone was seen only a few times. This chain joins TRBV19 and TRBJ1-1; D gene uncertain. Trimming removed 4 bases from V and 1 base from J, with 7 bases in between. The CDR3 length is 13 residues. CDR1 is LNHDA and CDR2 is SQIVND in the germline V gene (reference sequence). The chain's CDR3 is CASSTRQNTEAFF. CDR3 bases: TGTGCCAGTAGTACCCGACAGAACACTGAAGCTTTCTTT.

This sequence joins TRBV5-6 and TRBJ2-1; 8 bases are shared with TRBD2. V shed 3 bases, J shed 0 bases, and the junction held 5 bases outside the gene matches. The CDR3 spans 16 residues. In germline, CDR1 is SGHDT, CDR2 YYEEEE. The CDR3 bases are TGTGCCAGCAGCTCACTAAGCGGGAGCTCCTACAATGAGCAGTTCTTC. This codes for CASSSLSGSSYNEQFF. Full variable domain (outside the CDR3, taken from reference TRBV5-6 and TRBJ2-1): DAGVTQSPTHLIKTRGQQVTLRCSPKSGHDTVSWYQQALGQGPQFIFQYYEEEERQRGNFPDRFSGHQFPNYSSELNVNALLLGDSALYLCASSSLSGSSYNEQFFGPGTRLTVL.

The chain uses TRBV29-1 and TRBJ2-3, with D perhaps matching TRBD2 (5 bases). The length of the CDR3 is 17 residues. V was clipped by 4 bases and J by 2 bases, with 22 bases between them. The germline CDR1 and CDR2 sequences are SQVTM and ANQGSEA. CDR3 sequence: CSVGRGVVGDFTDTQYF. CDR3 DNA sequence: TGCAGCGTTGGACGGGGAGTTGTGGGCGATTTCACAGATACGCAGTATTTT.

V gene TRBV6-1 combines with J gene TRBJ2-3, with TRBD1 as a possible D gene (6 bases). CDR3 length: 16 amino acids. Trimming removed 2 bases at V and 2 bases at J, with 14 bases between. In germline, CDR1 is MNHNS, CDR2 SASEGT. The DNA for the CDR3 is TGTGCCAGCAGTGAAAGCCTCGGACAGACCACAGATACGCAGTATTTT. As protein: CASSESLGQTTDTQYF.

The J gene is TRBJ2-5, the V gene TRBV20-1; no clear D. From germline, CDR1 is DFQATT and CDR2 SNEGSKA (reference sequence). This CDR3 has 11 amino acids. Deletions cut 5 bases from V and 5 bases from J, with 9 bases between. CDR3: CSARMRETQYF. The CDR3 nucleotides read TGCAGTGCTCGCATGAGGGAGACCCAGTACTTC.

The chain couples TRBV2 to TRBJ2-3; D remains unclear. Germline-derived CDR1 and CDR2 are SNHLY and FYNNEI. CDR3 length: 13 amino acids. V was trimmed by 8 bases and J by 1 base, leaving 10 bases between them. This CDR3 is CASGRTGTDTQYF. Here the CDR3 DNA reads TGTGCCAGCGGCAGAACCGGCACAGATACGCAGTATTTT.

V is TRBV6-6 and J is TRBJ2-7, with a tentative D call TRBD1 (5 bases). Germline V gene sequence: CDR1 MNHNY, CDR2 SVGAGI (reference sequence). CDR3 length equals 14 residues. V lost 1 base, J lost 6 bases, and 13 bases lay in between. DNA of the CDR3: TGTGCCAGCAGTTACTTTTCTTTTCAGGGCGAGCAGTACTTC. Protein sequence: CASSYFSFQGEQYF.

The V and J genes are TRBV11-2 and TRBJ2-7; TRBD2 might be the D (5 bases). Germline assignment: CDR1 SGHAT and CDR2 FQNNGV. CDR3 length: 15 amino acids. Trimming stripped 4 bases from V and 3 bases from J, with 16 bases between. CDR3 nucleotide sequence: TGTGCCAGCAGCTCGCCGGGGATTAGTATCTACGAGCAGTACTTC. This codes for CASSSPGISIYEQYF.

The rearrangement joins TRBV6-6 to TRBJ2-1, with TRBD2 matching over 15 bases. The CDR3 runs 16 residues. V lost 5 bases to trimming and J lost 6 bases; unmatched junction nucleotides: 5. Germline-derived CDR1 and CDR2 are MNHNY and SVGAGI (reference sequence). CDR3 coding DNA: TGTGCCAGCAGTCCCCGGGGACTAGCGGGAGGCAATGAGCAGTTCTTC. Its translation: CASSPRGLAGGNEQFF.

The V gene is TRBV30, the J gene TRBJ2-2, with a weak D call TRBD2 (5 bases). CDR1 and CDR2 (germline): GTSNPN, SVGIG (reference sequence). This CDR3 contains 12 residues. Deletions cut 5 bases from V and 7 bases from J, with 11 bases between. CDR3 protein: CAWGRENGELFF. DNA for the CDR3: TGTGCCTGGGGAAGGGAGAACGGGGAGCTGTTTTTT.

The chain is built from TRBV28 and TRBJ1-2; no definite D call. The CDR3 totals 14 residues. V lost 10 bases and J lost 4, with 19 bases in between. CDR1 is MDHEN, CDR2 SYDVKM, per germline. The CDR3 region has the DNA TGTGCCACCCCAGGAGGCGGTGGGAGCTATGGCTACACCTTC. Encoded protein: CATPGGGGSYGYTF.

This clone was seen once. V usage is TRBV10-2 and J usage is TRBJ1-2; D is uncertain. The CDR3 is made up of 16 amino acids. Trimming took 0 bases from V and 2 from J, leaving 13 bases between them. In germline, CDR1 is WSHSY, CDR2 SAAADI. The CDR3 DNA is TGCGCCAGCAGTGAGTCCCGCTCGGGCGGGAACTATGGCTACACCTTC. This sequence encodes CASSESRSGGNYGYTF.